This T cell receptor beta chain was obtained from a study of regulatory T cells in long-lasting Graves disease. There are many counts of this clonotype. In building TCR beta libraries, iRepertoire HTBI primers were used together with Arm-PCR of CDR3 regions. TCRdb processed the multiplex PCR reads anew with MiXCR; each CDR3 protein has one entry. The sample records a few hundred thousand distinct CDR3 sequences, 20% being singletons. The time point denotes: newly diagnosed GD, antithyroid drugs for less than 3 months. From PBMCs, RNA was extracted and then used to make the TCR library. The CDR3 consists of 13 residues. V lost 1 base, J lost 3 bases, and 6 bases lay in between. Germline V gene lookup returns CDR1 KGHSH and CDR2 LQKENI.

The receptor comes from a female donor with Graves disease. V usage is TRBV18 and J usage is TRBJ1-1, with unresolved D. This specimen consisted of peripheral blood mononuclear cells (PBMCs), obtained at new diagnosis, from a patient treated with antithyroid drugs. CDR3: CASSPRVDTEAFF. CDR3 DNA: TGTGCCAGCTCACCACGGGTCGACACTGAAGCTTTCTTT.